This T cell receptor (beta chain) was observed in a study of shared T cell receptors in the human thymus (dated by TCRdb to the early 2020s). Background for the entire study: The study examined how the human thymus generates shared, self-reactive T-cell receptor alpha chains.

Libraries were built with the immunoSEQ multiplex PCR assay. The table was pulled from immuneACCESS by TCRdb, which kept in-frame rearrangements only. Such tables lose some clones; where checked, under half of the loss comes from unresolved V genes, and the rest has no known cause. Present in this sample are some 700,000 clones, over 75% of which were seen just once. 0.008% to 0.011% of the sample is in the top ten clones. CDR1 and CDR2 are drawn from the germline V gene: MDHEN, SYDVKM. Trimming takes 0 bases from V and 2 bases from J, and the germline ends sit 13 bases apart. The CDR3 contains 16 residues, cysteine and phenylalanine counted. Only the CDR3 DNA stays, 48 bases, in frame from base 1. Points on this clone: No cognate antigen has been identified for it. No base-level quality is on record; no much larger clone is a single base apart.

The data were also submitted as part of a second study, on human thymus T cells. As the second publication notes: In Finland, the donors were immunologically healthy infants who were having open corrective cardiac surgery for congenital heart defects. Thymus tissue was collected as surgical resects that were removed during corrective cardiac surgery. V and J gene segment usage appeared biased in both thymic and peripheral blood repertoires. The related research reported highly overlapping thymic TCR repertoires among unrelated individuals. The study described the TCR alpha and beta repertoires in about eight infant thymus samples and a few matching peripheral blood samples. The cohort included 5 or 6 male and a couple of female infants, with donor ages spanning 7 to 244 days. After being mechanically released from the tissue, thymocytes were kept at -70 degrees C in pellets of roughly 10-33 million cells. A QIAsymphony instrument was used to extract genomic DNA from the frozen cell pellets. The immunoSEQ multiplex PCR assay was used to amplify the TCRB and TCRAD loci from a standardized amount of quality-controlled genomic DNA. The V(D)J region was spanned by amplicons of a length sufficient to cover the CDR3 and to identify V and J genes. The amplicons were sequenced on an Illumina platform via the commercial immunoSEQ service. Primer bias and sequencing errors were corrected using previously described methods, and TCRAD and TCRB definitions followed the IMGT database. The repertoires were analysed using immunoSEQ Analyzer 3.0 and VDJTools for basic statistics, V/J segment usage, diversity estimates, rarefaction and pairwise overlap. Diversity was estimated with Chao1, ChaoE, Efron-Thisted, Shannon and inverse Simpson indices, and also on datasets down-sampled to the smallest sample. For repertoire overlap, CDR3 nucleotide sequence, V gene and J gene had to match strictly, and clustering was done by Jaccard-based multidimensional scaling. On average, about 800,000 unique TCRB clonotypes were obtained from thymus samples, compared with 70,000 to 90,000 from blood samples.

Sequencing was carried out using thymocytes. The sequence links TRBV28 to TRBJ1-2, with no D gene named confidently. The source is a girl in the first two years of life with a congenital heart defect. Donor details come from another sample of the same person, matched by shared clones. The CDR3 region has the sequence CASSLCFSEENYGYTF. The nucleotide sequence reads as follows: TGTGCCAGCAGTTTATGTTTTTCTGAGGAGAACTATGGCTACACCTTC.